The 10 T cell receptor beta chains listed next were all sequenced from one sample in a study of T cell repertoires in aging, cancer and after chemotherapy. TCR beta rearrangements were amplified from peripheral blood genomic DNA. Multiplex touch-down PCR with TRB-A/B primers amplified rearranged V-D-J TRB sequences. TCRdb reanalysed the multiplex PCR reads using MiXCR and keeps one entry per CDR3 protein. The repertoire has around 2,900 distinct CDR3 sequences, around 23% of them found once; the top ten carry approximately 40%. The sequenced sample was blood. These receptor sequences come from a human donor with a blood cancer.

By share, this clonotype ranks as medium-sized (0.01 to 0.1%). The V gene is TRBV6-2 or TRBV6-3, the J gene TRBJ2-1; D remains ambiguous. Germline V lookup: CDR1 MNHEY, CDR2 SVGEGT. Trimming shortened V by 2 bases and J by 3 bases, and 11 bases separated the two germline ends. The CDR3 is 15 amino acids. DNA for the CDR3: TGTGCCAGCAGTTACCCTGACCGACACTACAATGAGCAGTTCTTC. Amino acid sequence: CASSYPDRHYNEQFF.

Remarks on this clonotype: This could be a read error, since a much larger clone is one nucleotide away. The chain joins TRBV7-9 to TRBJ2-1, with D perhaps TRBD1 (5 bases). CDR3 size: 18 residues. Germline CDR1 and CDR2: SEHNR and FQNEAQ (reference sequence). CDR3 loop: CASSLKVLSDSLGNKQFF. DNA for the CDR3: TGTGCCAGCAGCTTGAAGGTATTGAGTGACAGTTTGGGCAATAAGCAGTTCTTC.

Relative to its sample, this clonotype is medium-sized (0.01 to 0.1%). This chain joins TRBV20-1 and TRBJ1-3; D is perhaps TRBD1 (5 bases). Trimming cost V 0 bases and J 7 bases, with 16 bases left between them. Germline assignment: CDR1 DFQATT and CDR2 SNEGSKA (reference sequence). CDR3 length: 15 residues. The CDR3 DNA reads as TGCAGTGCTAGAGATCCATTATTCAGGGCCAACACCATATATTTT. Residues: CSARDPLFRANTIYF.

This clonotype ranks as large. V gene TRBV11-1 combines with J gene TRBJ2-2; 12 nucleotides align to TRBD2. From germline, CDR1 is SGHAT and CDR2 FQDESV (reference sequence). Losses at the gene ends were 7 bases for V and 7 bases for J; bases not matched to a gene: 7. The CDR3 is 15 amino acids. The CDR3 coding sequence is TGTGCCAGCAAGAGACTAGCGGGAGACGTCGGGGAGCTGTTTTTT. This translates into CASKRLAGDVGELFF.

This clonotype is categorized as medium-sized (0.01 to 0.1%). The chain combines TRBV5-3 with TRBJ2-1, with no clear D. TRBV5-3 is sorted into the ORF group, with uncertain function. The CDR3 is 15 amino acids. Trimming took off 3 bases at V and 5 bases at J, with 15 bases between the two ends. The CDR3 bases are TGTGCCAGAAGCTCTCGGACCTCCGGACACAATGAGCAGTTCTTC. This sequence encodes CARSSRTSGHNEQFF.

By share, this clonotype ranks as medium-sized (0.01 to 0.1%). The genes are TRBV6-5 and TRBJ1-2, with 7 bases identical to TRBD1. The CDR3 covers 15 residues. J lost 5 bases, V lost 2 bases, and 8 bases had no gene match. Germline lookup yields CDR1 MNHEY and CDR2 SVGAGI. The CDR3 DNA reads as TGTGCCAGCAGTTACACTAGTAGACAGGGATATGGCTACACCTTC. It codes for CASSYTSRQGYGYTF.

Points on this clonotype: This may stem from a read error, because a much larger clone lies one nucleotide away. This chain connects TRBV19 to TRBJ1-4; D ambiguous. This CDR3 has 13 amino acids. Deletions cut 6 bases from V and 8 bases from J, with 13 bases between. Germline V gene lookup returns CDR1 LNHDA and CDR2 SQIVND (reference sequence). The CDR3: CASSQWWKEKLFF. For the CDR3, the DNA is TGTGCCAGTAGCCAATGGTGGAAAGAAAAACTGTTTTTT.

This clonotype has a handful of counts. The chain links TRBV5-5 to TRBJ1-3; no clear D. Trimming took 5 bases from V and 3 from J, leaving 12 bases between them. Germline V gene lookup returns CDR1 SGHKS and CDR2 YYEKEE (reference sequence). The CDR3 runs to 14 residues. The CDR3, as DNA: TGTGCCAGCAGAGCGGGTACGGTTGGAAACACCATATATTTT. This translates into CASRAGTVGNTIYF.

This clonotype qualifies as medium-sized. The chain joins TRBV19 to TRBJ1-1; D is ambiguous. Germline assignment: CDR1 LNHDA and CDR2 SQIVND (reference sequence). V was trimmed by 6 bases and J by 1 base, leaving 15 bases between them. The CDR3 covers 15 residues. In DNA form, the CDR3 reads TGTGCCAGTAGCCCTCAACTCTGGGGGAACACTGAAGCTTTCTTT. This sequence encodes CASSPQLWGNTEAFF.

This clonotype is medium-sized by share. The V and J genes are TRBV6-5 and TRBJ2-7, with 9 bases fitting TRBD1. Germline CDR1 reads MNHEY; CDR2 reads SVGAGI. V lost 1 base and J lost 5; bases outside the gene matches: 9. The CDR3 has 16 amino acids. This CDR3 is CASSYLMTGGSHEQYF. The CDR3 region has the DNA TGTGCCAGCAGTTACTTAATGACAGGGGGTAGCCACGAGCAGTACTTC.